Below, one TCR beta chain is given with its context. This record belongs to a study of blood T cell repertoires in COVID-19. Study details: The analysed material was cDNA or gDNA that came from T cells, B-cell-depleted T cells, or PBMCs.

The CDR3 is made up of 17 amino acids. J gave up 5 bases and V 5 bases, and 8 bases lay outside the gene matches. CDR1 is MNHEY, CDR2 SMNVEV, per germline (reference sequence). Sequencing used immunoSEQ multiplex PCR; TCRdb keeps in-frame clones, though not all of them. The sample has approximately 100,000 clones; approximately 81% are singletons. Sequenced material: peripheral blood. This chain joins TRBV27 and TRBJ2-3; 15 bases match TRBD2. The sequence came from a human donor in a cohort sampled during active COVID-19. CDR3 sequence reads: CASSLGLAGGPGDTQYF. The CDR3 DNA reads TGTGCCAGCAGTCTGGGACTAGCGGGGGGCCCCGGAGATACGCAGTATTTT.